This T cell receptor beta chain is from a study of T cell repertoires in cytomegalovirus infection. Study results and caveats: CMV-specific TCR beta clonotypes restricted by HLA-C were the ones dominating the ex vivo response.

At least ten counts were recorded for this clonotype. The antigen remains unidentified. From the reads, TCRdb called clonotypes with MiXCR, one entry per CDR3 protein. This table holds about 250,000 distinct CDR3 sequences, roughly 12% found once. The TCR originated in a human donor in good health (CMV status not recorded). Some clones in this sample may be carry-over from other donors' samples. The sequenced sample was PBMCs.

The CDR3 loop reads CASSLTGARTGELFF. CDR3 sequence (DNA): TGTGCCAGCAGCTTAACCGGGGCTAGGACCGGGGAGCTGTTTTTT. V is TRBV7-2 and J is TRBJ2-2; D possibly uses TRBD1 or TRBD2 (5 bases each). Germline V gives CDR1 SGHTA, CDR2 FQGNSA. The CDR3 extends over 15 amino acids. The ends were cut back, 2 bases at V and 5 bases at J, with 12 bases in the middle.